One and the same sample provided the 8 T cell receptor beta chains below, sequenced in a study of shared clonotypes between healthy human individuals. TCRdb's table, derived via immunoSEQ multiplex PCR, lists solely in-frame clones and lacks some. The sample includes 2.5 million or so clones, more than 80% seen only once; the top ten take roughly 0.14%. Sequenced material: naive CD4+ T cells sorted from blood. Subset defined: CD45RA+ positively selected. These receptors all stem from a man aged 18 to 35 in good health.

The CDR3 protein is CASRQGPENTGELFF. CDR3 DNA sequence: TGCGCCAGCAGGCAGGGCCCCGAGAACACCGGGGAGCTGTTTTTT. This rearrangement joins TRBV5-1 to TRBJ2-2, with a weak D call TRBD1 (5 bases). Germline-derived CDR1 and CDR2 are SGHRS and YFSETQ. Trimming shortened V by 5 bases and J by 1 base, and 12 bases separated the two germline ends. The CDR3 totals 15 residues.

The chain employs TRBV18 and TRBJ2-7; 9 bases line up with TRBD2. This CDR3 spans 13 amino acids. V was clipped by 7 bases and J by 1 base; unmatched bases: 2. Germline V gene lookup returns CDR1 KGHSH and CDR2 LQKENI. CDR3 DNA: TGTGCCAGCTTTAGCGGGGGTTCCTACGAGCAGTACTTC. Protein product: CASFSGGSYEQYF.

The sample holds one count of this clone. This chain joins TRBV29-1 and TRBJ2-1; perhaps TRBD2 as D (6 bases). CDR3 size: 14 residues. Germline CDR1 SQVTM, CDR2 ANQGSEA. The ends were cut back, 4 bases at V and 3 bases at J, with 13 bases in the middle. The CDR3 region has the DNA TGCAGCGTTGTGGCGGGATCCGTCTACAATGAGCAGTTCTTC. Its protein product is CSVVAGSVYNEQFF.

The gene calls are TRBV7-3 and TRBJ2-3; 9 bases agree with TRBD2. This CDR3 comprises 16 residues. Trimming cost V 2 bases and J 4 bases; bases outside gene matches: 7. Germline CDR1 SGHTA, CDR2 FQGTGA. The DNA for the CDR3 is TGTGCCAGCAGCTTAGGTTGGCGGGGGGGCCCAGATACGCAGTATTTT. It translates to CASSLGWRGGPDTQYF.

This sequence joins TRBV28 and TRBJ1-1, with TRBD1 as a possible D gene (6 bases). The CDR3 loop spans 16 amino acids. CDR1 and CDR2 from the germline V gene are MDHEN and SYDVKM. V shed 2 bases and J shed 5 bases, with 18 bases lying between them. The CDR3 DNA is TGTGCCAGCAGTTTAAAACCAGGGGCCCTGGGGACTGAAGCTTTCTTT. It yields the protein CASSLKPGALGTEAFF.

The rearrangement joins TRBV6-5 to TRBJ1-3; D uncertain. CDR3 size: 14 residues. Germline CDR1 MNHEY, CDR2 SVGAGI. The V end was cut by 5 bases, the J end by 4 bases, with 12 bases between. CDR3 bases: TGTGCCAGCAGTAAGGGCACAATGGGAAACACCATATATTTT. It encodes CASSKGTMGNTIYF.

About this clone itself: Here the CDR3 omits its conserved ending phenylalanine or tryptophan, so a read error is the likely source. It is unclear where the CDR3 begins or ends on the DNA, so no DNA is shown, and the CDR3 is as TCRdb lists it. The rearrangement joins TRBV7-9 to TRBJ2-7; the tabulated D call, TRBD1, remains unverified against the DNA. In germline, CDR1 is SEHNR, CDR2 FQNEAQ (reference sequence). The CDR3 is 10 residues long, counting both termini. CDR3 sequence reads: CASSSPDRAI.

The chain couples TRBV5-1 to TRBJ2-7; 8 bases map to TRBD2. The CDR3 covers 15 residues. Germline CDR1 reads SGHRS; CDR2 reads YFSETQ. V trimming: 4 bases; J trimming: 3 bases; junction bases outside the gene matches: 9. In nucleotides, the CDR3 is TGCGCCAGCAGCCAGAGCGGGAGACACTACTACGAGCAGTACTTC. Translated, it gives CASSQSGRHYYEQYF. The full variable domain, with the rest looked up from reference TRBV5-1 and TRBJ2-7, is KAGVTQTPRYLIKTRGQQVTLSCSPISGHRSVSWYQQTPGQGLQFLFEYFSETQRNKGNFPGRFSGRQFSNSRSEMNVSTLELGDSALYLCASSQSGRHYYEQYFGPGTRLTVT.